This T cell receptor beta chain was obtained from a study of cytomegalovirus exposure and HLA in healthy donors. Whole-study findings and limits: In a later analysis, at a false discovery rate of 0.05, roughly 17,000 TCR beta sequences matched HLA alleles.

On this clone itself: Its target is unknown.

The PCR had 60 Vbeta and 13 Jbeta primers. Authors' analysis steps: Unique TCR beta chains totaled some 80 million in a later count, with roughly 11 million of them shared. Sequencing was performed with immunoSEQ multiplex PCR; in TCRdb, only in-frame clones are kept and a portion is missing. The V and J calls and the clone size are those of that table, but D and trimming were determined from the DNA. There are around 110,000 clones in the sample; roughly 74% occur only once, and roughly 0.92% lies in the top ten. What was sequenced was PBMCs. This receptor was identified in a woman aged 30 to 39 in good health and CMV-seronegative.

CDR3 residues: CASSSHGVTGVGNYGYTF. CDR3 DNA: TGTGCCAGCAGTTCCCATGGGGTAACAGGGGTGGGTAACTATGGCTACACCTTC. This rearrangement joins TRBV28 to TRBJ1-2; TRBD1 matches 7 bases. Germline CDR1 and CDR2: MDHEN and SYDVKM. The ends lost 4 bases at V and 1 base at J; junction bases unmatched: 15. The CDR3 is made up of 18 amino acids.